These T cell receptor beta chains were read from a single sample in a study of blood T cells in healthy people across ages. TCRdb re-analysed the 5' RACE reads in MiXCR, keeping a single row per CDR3 protein. The table shows 700,000 to 900,000 distinct CDR3 sequences, with roughly 24% occurring only once. These data were likewise used in another study, on T cells of mothers and their children.

Specimen: blood. These receptors originate from a boy younger than 18 in good health. The CDR3 runs from the conserved cysteine through the conserved F or W. The D gene is left open where the match is weak. Size is stated for part of the rows, as once, few or many counts, or as a class when the clone is expanded.

clone_size j_call d_call v_call cdr3_length cdr3_aa cdr3_nt
- TRBJ2-7 TRBD1 TRBV7-9 15 CASSFPGQVSYEQYF TGTGCCAGCAGTTTTCCGGGACAGGTATCCTACGAGCAGTACTTC
few TRBJ2-5 - TRBV20-1 11 CSVRRGGTQYF TGCAGTGTTAGAAGGGGGGGGACCCAGTACTTC
few TRBJ1-1 - TRBV20-1 13 CSARDGQTLAAFF TGCAGTGCTAGAGATGGGCAGACTCTCGCAGCTTTCTTT
many TRBJ2-5 TRBD2 TRBV7-3 14 CASSSGLAGETQYF TGTGCCAGCAGCTCCGGACTAGCGGGTGAGACCCAGTACTTC
- TRBJ2-3 - TRBV7-9 15 CASSYRAEYTDTQYF TGTGCCAGCAGCTACAGAGCGGAGTACACAGATACGCAGTATTTT
- TRBJ2-1 - TRBV21-1 16 CASSIGSYSSYNEQFF TGTGCCAGCAGCATAGGCAGCTACAGCTCCTACAATGAGCAGTTCTTC
few TRBJ2-7 - TRBV20-1 13 CSALADNSYEQYF TGCAGTGCTCTCGCAGACAACTCCTACGAGCAGTACTTC
- TRBJ2-4 TRBD1 TRBV9 16 CASSVGIQGAKNIQYF TGTGCCAGCAGCGTAGGGATACAGGGGGCCAAAAACATTCAGTACTTC
- TRBJ1-4 - TRBV12-3/TRBV12-4 12 CAVRGTTEKLFF TGTGCCGTACGGGGGACAACCGAAAAACTGTTTTTT
- TRBJ1-5 TRBD1 TRBV2 15 CASSKTGTKVQPQHF TGTGCCAGCAGCAAGACAGGGACGAAAGTTCAGCCCCAGCATTTC
- TRBJ1-1 - TRBV27 14 CASRNLQTNTEAFF TGTGCCAGCAGAAATTTACAGACGAACACTGAAGCTTTCTTT
- TRBJ2-3 TRBD2 TRBV10-3 16 CAIAGTSGSPTDTQYF TGTGCCATCGCCGGGACTAGCGGGAGCCCTACAGATACGCAGTATTTT
- TRBJ2-7 - TRBV20-1 11 CSARGTYEQYF TGCAGTGCTAGAGGTACATACGAGCAGTACTTC
- TRBJ2-3 - TRBV7-9 12 CAGSFTQDTQYF TGTGCCGGCAGCTTTACACAAGATACGCAGTATTTT
once TRBJ2-7 TRBD2 TRBV12-3/TRBV12-4 16 CASGPSGGAETYEQYF TGTGCCAGCGGTCCTAGCGGGGGGGCCGAAACCTACGAGCAGTACTTC
- TRBJ1-4 TRBD1 TRBV6-1 14 CATSGQGPNEKLFF TGTGCCACTTCCGGACAGGGTCCTAATGAAAAACTGTTTTTT
- TRBJ1-2 TRBD1 TRBV27 17 CASSPRQGVIPNYGYTF TGTGCCAGCAGTCCCCGACAGGGGGTTATCCCTAACTATGGCTACACCTTC
few TRBJ2-1 TRBD2 TRBV7-9 15 CASRLAGGPYNEQFF TGTGCCAGCAGGCTGGCGGGGGGCCCCTACAATGAGCAGTTCTTC
few TRBJ1-1 - TRBV25-1 13 CASVRDTRGEAFF TGTGCCAGCGTCCGGGACACCCGTGGCGAAGCTTTCTTT
- TRBJ2-2 - TRBV4-3 16 CASSQDWRRGTGELFF TGCGCCAGCAGCCAAGATTGGCGGCGCGGCACCGGGGAGCTGTTTTTT